This T cell receptor (beta chain) was recorded in a study of breast tumors, draining lymph nodes, adjacent tissues. Study-wide points: Data fit most tumor T cells coming from lymph node, expanding in tumor. Compared with lymph nodes, tumors were less diverse; compared with nontumor tissue, more. Data only fit, rather than demonstrated, lymph node origin of most tumor T cells.

This clonotype has only a few counts. No antigen is known for it. TCRdb redid the calling of the multiplex PCR reads with MiXCR, one entry per CDR3 protein. The repertoire consists of 200,000 to 250,000 distinct CDR3 sequences, with less than 40% occurring once and the leading ten covering approximately 3.6%. The length of the CDR3 is 13 residues. The germline V gene has CDR1 MNHEY and CDR2 SMNVEV (reference sequence). V was clipped by 3 bases and J by 5 bases, with 11 bases between them. The lymph nodes were axillary draining lymph nodes from breast cancer patients. Sample: axillary lymph node tissue. The TCR originated in a female donor with breast cancer. Some clones in this sample may be carry-over from other donors' samples. V gene TRBV27 combines with J gene TRBJ2-7; no definite D call. The CDR3 reads CASSFEVGNEQYF. DNA of the CDR3: TGTGCCAGCAGTTTTGAGGTGGGGAACGAGCAGTACTTC.